This T cell receptor beta chain was retrieved from a study of radiotherapy plus CTLA-4 blockade in lung cancer. Across the study: Among all patients, about 19% showed objective responses, while roughly 28% had disease control.

Trimming stripped 8 bases from V and 9 bases from J, with 20 bases between. This CDR3 comprises 15 residues. Germline CDR1 is MNHEY and CDR2 is SVGAGI. Ipilimumab CTLA-4 blockade and focal radiation were given to patients with chemo-refractory metastatic non-small-cell lung cancer. General study findings and limits: Clones derived from tumor TCRs expanded in blood after radiotherapy plus ipilimumab.

On this clone itself: Antigen unknown.

Here immunoSEQ multiplex PCR was the method, and the copy in TCRdb shows in-frame clones only, minus some. The sample gives some 110,000 clones, more than 65% of which show up once; approximately 3.5% is in the top ten. This chain links TRBV6-5 with TRBJ1-6; weak D call: TRBD1 (5 bases). This TCR was recovered from a human donor with non-small cell lung cancer that progressed on radiotherapy plus ipilimumab. Some clones in this sample may be carry-over from other donors' samples. The sequencing here drew on peripheral blood, taken from a patient treated with radiotherapy plus ipilimumab. CDR3 amino acids: CASGKERGSGSPLHF. DNA for the CDR3: TGTGCCAGCGGAAAAGAGAGGGGATCGGGTTCACCCCTCCACTTT.